Each of the 25 T cell receptor beta chains below was sequenced from the same sample in a study of glioma-infiltrating T cells. TCR alpha and beta CDR3 regions were amplified from RNA using iRepertoire nested multiplex PCR. MiXCR, applied by TCRdb to the multiplex PCR reads, yields one record per CDR3 protein. The sample consists of some 150,000 distinct CDR3 sequences, 35% to 50% of them appearing once. The sequenced sample was glioma tissue, nonneoplastic brain tissue, or PBMCs (not recorded which). These TCRs come from a human donor with low-grade glioma or glioblastoma, undergoing nonglioma brain surgery, or in good health (not recorded which).

The V call is TRBV15, the J call TRBJ1-2; 9 bases match TRBD1. The J segment lost 2 bases and the V segment lost 5 bases, leaving 6 bases of the junction unmatched. Looked up from germline, CDR1 is LNHNV and CDR2 is YYDKDF (reference sequence). This CDR3 is 15 amino acids long. The CDR3 DNA is TGTGCCACCAGCGCGCCGGACAGGGGAAACTATGGCTACACCTTC. This sequence encodes CATSAPDRGNYGYTF. The full variable domain, in which reference TRBV15 and TRBJ1-2 provide the parts outside the CDR3, is DAMVIQNPRYQVTQFGKPVTLSCSQTLNHNVMYWYQQKSSQAPKLLFHYYDKDFNNEADTPDNFQSRRPNTSFCFLDIRSPGLGDTAMYLCATSAPDRGNYGYTFGSGTRLTVV.

This clonotype showed up just a few times. V gene TRBV6-2 or TRBV6-3 combines with J gene TRBJ2-3; TRBD1 agrees at 12 bases. The ends lost 6 bases at V and 6 bases at J; junction bases unmatched: 10. Germline-derived CDR1 and CDR2 are MNHEY and SVGEGT. This CDR3 contains 16 residues. As DNA, the CDR3 is TGTGCCAGCAGGCTCCCGGGACAGGGGGCAGCGGATACGCAGTATTTT. Translating it yields CASRLPGQGAADTQYF.

The gene calls are TRBV7-2 and TRBJ2-1; D uncertain. This CDR3 contains 14 residues. V shed 3 bases and J shed 7 bases, with 13 bases lying between them. The germline V gene has CDR1 SGHTA and CDR2 FQGNSA. DNA of the CDR3: TGTGCCAGCAGCTTCAGCCCCACTCAAAATGAGCAGTTCTTC. It yields the protein CASSFSPTQNEQFF.

This clonotype was detected once. The genes are TRBV4-1 and TRBJ2-3, with TRBD2 matching over 8 bases. This CDR3 has 17 amino acids. Germline assignment: CDR1 MGHRA and CDR2 YSYEKL. With V trimmed by 0 bases and J by 1 base, 6 bases remained unmatched. For the CDR3, the DNA is TGCGCCAGCAGCCAAGATGGGAGTAGCGGGGGCACAGATACGCAGTATTTT. Amino acid sequence: CASSQDGSSGGTDTQYF.

This chain uses TRBV15 with TRBJ2-4; 8 bases line up with TRBD1. Germline loops: CDR1 LNHNV, CDR2 YYDKDF (reference sequence). This CDR3 has 14 amino acids. After removal of 3 bases from V and 7 bases from J, the junction contained 5 bases not matched to a gene. DNA for the CDR3: TGTGCCACCAGCAGGGACAGGGCCTGGAACATTCAGTACTTC. This sequence encodes CATSRDRAWNIQYF.

As DNA, the CDR3 is TGTGCCAGCACCTCCGACAGGACAAGAAGCCAAGAGACCCAGTACTTC. Translation: CASTSDRTRSQETQYF. The gene calls are TRBV27 and TRBJ2-5; tentative D call: TRBD1 (6 bases). The CDR3 is 16 residues long. Deletions cut 7 bases from V and 1 base from J, with 19 bases between. In germline, CDR1 is MNHEY, CDR2 SMNVEV (reference sequence).

This sequence joins TRBV7-9 and TRBJ2-5; D remains unclear. Germline CDR1 SEHNR, CDR2 FQNEAQ (reference sequence). V shed 4 bases and J shed 1 base, with 13 bases lying between them. This CDR3 is 15 amino acids long. DNA for the CDR3: TGTGCCAGCAGCTCTTGGAACTCCATCCAAGAGACCCAGTACTTC. Amino acids: CASSSWNSIQETQYF.

Concerning this clonotype itself: A much larger clone differs by one base, so this may be a read error. The chain is built from TRBV27 and TRBJ2-7; TRBD2 matches 8 bases. The CDR3 sequence is 12 residues long. The germline gives CDR1 MNHEY, CDR2 SMNVEV (reference sequence). The junction had 5 bases not matched to a gene; V was cut back by 6 bases and J by 7 bases. This CDR3 reads CASSGLAGEQYF. The CDR3 DNA follows: TGTGCCAGCAGCGGACTAGCTGGAGAGCAGTACTTC.

The chain combines TRBV6-5 with TRBJ1-5; tentative D call: TRBD1 (6 bases). Germline CDR1 is MNHEY and CDR2 is SVGAGI. The CDR3 has 19 amino acids. V lost 0 bases, J lost 0 bases, and 18 bases lay in between. Here the CDR3 reads CASSYSIGRGGNSNQPQHF. The CDR3 DNA reads as TGTGCCAGCAGTTACTCGATAGGCAGGGGCGGCAATAGCAATCAGCCCCAGCATTTT.

This clonotype has a single count. This chain links TRBV27 with TRBJ1-1, with D tentatively TRBD1 (6 bases). Trimming pared 6 bases from V and 6 bases from J, leaving 11 bases between. The CDR3 runs to 12 residues. The germline V gene has CDR1 MNHEY and CDR2 SMNVEV (reference sequence). The CDR3 DNA sequence: TGTGCCAGCAGCGAGGGGGTGTCTGAAGCTTTCTTT. As protein: CASSEGVSEAFF.

This clonotype was counted many times. The chain has TRBV28 and TRBJ2-7, with 7 nucleotides matching TRBD1. The CDR3 spans 15 residues. The germline CDR1 and CDR2 sequences are MDHEN and SYDVKM. Germline trimming cut 2 bases from V and 4 bases from J; bases unmatched to any gene: 8. The CDR3 region is CASSLLRDRVYEQYF. The CDR3 DNA sequence: TGTGCCAGCAGTTTACTCCGAGACAGGGTATACGAGCAGTACTTC.

V is TRBV7-2 and J is TRBJ2-1, with TRBD1 matching 7 bases. The CDR3 is 17 amino acids. Germline CDR1 and CDR2: SGHTA and FQGNSA. The ends lost 4 bases at V and 5 bases at J; junction bases unmatched: 14. The CDR3 reads CASSSPGRFGQDNEQFF. The CDR3 DNA sequence: TGTGCCAGCAGCTCACCCGGACGCTTTGGACAGGACAATGAGCAGTTCTTC.

The chain combines TRBV27 with TRBJ1-2; possibly TRBD1 for D (6 bases). Trimming took 0 bases from V and 4 from J, leaving 12 bases between them. This CDR3 comprises 15 residues. Germline CDR1 reads MNHEY; CDR2 reads SMNVEV (reference sequence). The CDR3 nucleotides read TGTGCCAGCAGTTTATCGTCTGGGGGCCCCTATGGCTACACCTTC. Translation gives CASSLSSGGPYGYTF.

About this clonotype: This likely comes from a read error, as the CDR3 has no conserved phenylalanine or tryptophan at its end. The rearrangement uses TRBV27 and TRBJ2-3, with a tentative D call TRBD2 (6 bases). Trimming shortened V by 2 bases and J by 2 bases, and 11 bases separated the two germline ends. Looked up from germline, CDR1 is MNHEY and CDR2 is SMNVEV (reference sequence). The CDR3 contains 15 residues. CDR3 sequence (DNA): TGTGCCAGCAGTTTAATGCGGGAAGTCACAGATACGCAGTATCTT. Amino acid sequence: CASSLMREVTDTQYL.

This clonotype was recorded once. A much larger clone differs by one base, so this may be a read error. V is TRBV29-1 and J is TRBJ1-1; 7 bases align to TRBD1. CDR3 length equals 14 residues. In germline, CDR1 is SQVTM, CDR2 ANQGSEA. CDR3 sequence reads: CSAQRQGKNTEDFF. In DNA, the CDR3 is TGCAGCGCTCAAAGACAGGGAAAGAACACTGAAGATTTCTTT.

This clonotype has more than one count but fewer than ten. This sequence joins TRBV2 and TRBJ1-1; perhaps TRBD1 as D (5 bases). The CDR3 spans 12 residues. The germline V gene has CDR1 SNHLY and CDR2 FYNNEI. The CDR3 DNA reads as TGTGCTATCGACGTGGGGCTCACTGAAGCTTTCTTT. Its protein is CAIDVGLTEAFF.

The V call is TRBV6-2 or TRBV6-3, the J call TRBJ2-1, with TRBD2 matching 11 bases. CDR3 length: 15 amino acids. After removal of 4 bases from V and 7 bases from J, the junction contained 6 bases not matched to a gene. CDR1 is MNHEY, CDR2 SVGEGT, per germline. Here the CDR3 DNA reads TGTGCCAGCAGTTCGGGACTAGCGGCAGCTAATGAGCAGTTCTTC. This encodes CASSSGLAAANEQFF.

This clonotype was seen ten or more times. The chain couples TRBV4-1 to TRBJ2-1, with D hard to call. Trimming took off 2 bases at V and 6 bases at J, with 11 bases between the two ends. The germline V gene has CDR1 MGHRA and CDR2 YSYEKL. The CDR3 runs to 14 residues. This chain's CDR3 is CASSQWAGPNEQFF. Written as DNA, the CDR3 is TGCGCCAGCAGCCAATGGGCTGGGCCCAATGAGCAGTTCTTC.

This chain joins TRBV7-2 and TRBJ2-1; D is unresolved. The end of the DNA is better explained by TRBJ2-7, so the J call may be wrong. The V gene's germline CDR1 is SGHTA and CDR2 FQGNSA. The CDR3 is made up of 11 amino acids. CDR3 nucleotide sequence: TGTGCCAGCGCGGATTATTACGAGCAGTACTTC. Protein: CASADYYEQYF.

The CDR3 DNA follows: TGCGCCAGCAGCATGACGACAGGGTTGACAGGAAACACCATATATTTT. Protein sequence: CASSMTTGLTGNTIYF. The genes are TRBV4-1 and TRBJ1-3, with 7 bases matching TRBD1. The V and J ends lost 5 bases and 4 bases, in that order; junction bases with no gene match: 11. Germline CDR1 reads MGHRA; CDR2 reads YSYEKL. The CDR3 is 16 residues long.

The J gene is TRBJ1-1, the V gene TRBV5-1, with 7 bases aligning to TRBD1. The germline V gene has CDR1 SGHRS and CDR2 YFSETQ. The CDR3 totals 15 residues. V was clipped by 0 bases and J by 4 bases; unmatched bases: 6. The CDR3 loop is CASSLDGGQITEAFF. CDR3 DNA: TGCGCCAGCAGCTTGGACGGGGGACAGATCACTGAAGCTTTCTTT.

As DNA, the CDR3 is TGTGCCAGTAGTATAGGTCAGGCAGCCGGGGAGCTGTTTTTT. Translated, it gives CASSIGQAAGELFF. The chain has TRBV19 and TRBJ2-2, with D unclear. V lost 1 base, J lost 6 bases, and 9 bases lay in between. This CDR3 contains 14 residues. Germline V lookup: CDR1 LNHDA, CDR2 SQIVND (reference sequence).

This chain uses TRBV10-3 with TRBJ2-3; 14 positions match TRBD2. This CDR3 is built from 17 residues. V lost 3 bases and J lost 2; bases outside the gene matches: 4. The V gene's germline CDR1 is ENHRY and CDR2 SYGVKD. The CDR3 coding sequence is TGTGCCATCAGTGACGGACTAGCGGGGGGCTACACAGATACGCAGTATTTT. This gives the protein CAISDGLAGGYTDTQYF.

V is TRBV18 and J is TRBJ2-7; D might be TRBD1 (6 bases). Between the trimmed V and J ends, which lost 3 bases and 3 bases, there was a span of 12 bases. The CDR3 is made up of 14 amino acids. The V gene's germline CDR1 is KGHSH and CDR2 LQKENI. In DNA, the CDR3 is TGTGCCAGCTCACCCAACAGGGAAGTCTACGAGCAGTACTTC. This translates into CASSPNREVYEQYF.

This clonotype was recorded a few times. CDR3 DNA sequence: TGTGCCAGCAGTGTCCGGGGTTACTCTGGAAACACCATATATTTT. Protein product: CASSVRGYSGNTIYF. The chain combines TRBV28 with TRBJ1-3; D not certain. This CDR3 is built from 15 residues. Germline CDR1 is MDHEN and CDR2 is SYDVKM. V lost 5 bases and J lost 0, with 11 bases in between.